The next 6 T cell receptor beta chains were all read from a single sample in a study of blood T cell repertoires in COVID-19. Here immunoSEQ multiplex PCR was the method, and the copy in TCRdb shows in-frame clones only, minus some. The repertoire includes about 320,000 clones, around 84% of them detected once, and around 1.9% sits in the top ten. Sequenced material: PBMCs or T cells enriched from blood (not recorded which). The receptor source for this set is a woman aged 25 to 45 who had been exposed to COVID-19.

The chain recombines TRBV19 with TRBJ1-2; D is unresolved. Germline loops: CDR1 LNHDA, CDR2 SQIVND (reference sequence). Trimming pared 1 base from V and 8 bases from J, leaving 11 bases between. CDR3 size: 13 residues. The CDR3 nucleotides read TGTGCCAGTAGTATAGTTCCCTCGAGGGGCTACACCTTC. This translates into CASSIVPSRGYTF.

V is TRBV28 and J is TRBJ2-7; 12 nucleotides line up with TRBD2. The germline V gene has CDR1 MDHEN and CDR2 SYDVKM. There are 16 residues in the CDR3. V dropped 6 bases and J dropped 4; count of bases not matched to a gene: 10. The CDR3 region has the DNA TGTGCCAGCAGGACTAGCCCCGGGACTAGCGGGTACGAGCAGTACTTC. Its translation is CASRTSPGTSGYEQYF. The whole variable domain, remainder taken from reference TRBV28 and TRBJ2-7, is DVKVTQSSRYLVKRTGEKVFLECVQDMDHENMFWYRQDPGLGLRLIYFSYDVKMKEKGDIPEGYSVSREKKERFSLILESASTNQTSMYLCASRTSPGTSGYEQYFGPGTRLTVT.

The V call is TRBV10-3, the J call TRBJ2-3, with TRBD2 identical over 8 bases. After removal of 2 bases from V and 3 bases from J, the junction contained 1 base not matched to a gene. The CDR3 is 14 amino acids. Germline CDR1 reads ENHRY; CDR2 reads SYGVKD. The CDR3 DNA follows: TGTGCCATCAGTGAGATAGCGGGGACAGATACGCAGTATTTT. Translating it yields CAISEIAGTDTQYF.

In this sample, this clone turned up once. The chain links TRBV2 to TRBJ1-6; TRBD1 agrees at 10 bases. Germline CDR1 reads SNHLY; CDR2 reads FYNNEI. J gave up 10 bases and V 7 bases, and 7 bases lay outside the gene matches. The CDR3 consists of 14 residues. The CDR3 region is CASKRDRGASPLHF. The CDR3 DNA reads TGTGCCAGCAAGAGGGACAGGGGTGCCTCACCCCTCCACTTT.

J is TRBJ2-5 and V is TRBV5-1; 8 bases agree with TRBD1. V was pared by 5 bases and J by 2 bases, with 5 bases of the junction left unmatched. This CDR3 spans 14 amino acids. Germline V CDR1 and CDR2: SGHRS, YFSETQ. DNA of the CDR3: TGCGCCAGCAGGCGACAGGGGACACAAGAGACCCAGTACTTC. Protein sequence: CASRRQGTQETQYF.

This clone is a singleton in its sample. The chain combines TRBV5-5 with TRBJ1-3; D uncertain. Trimming pared 4 bases from V and 3 bases from J, leaving 11 bases between. The V gene's germline CDR1 is SGHKS and CDR2 YYEKEE (reference sequence). The CDR3 consists of 14 residues. CDR3 bases: TGTGCCAGCAGCGGAGGGTGGGATGGAAACACCATATATTTT. Translating it yields CASSGGWDGNTIYF.